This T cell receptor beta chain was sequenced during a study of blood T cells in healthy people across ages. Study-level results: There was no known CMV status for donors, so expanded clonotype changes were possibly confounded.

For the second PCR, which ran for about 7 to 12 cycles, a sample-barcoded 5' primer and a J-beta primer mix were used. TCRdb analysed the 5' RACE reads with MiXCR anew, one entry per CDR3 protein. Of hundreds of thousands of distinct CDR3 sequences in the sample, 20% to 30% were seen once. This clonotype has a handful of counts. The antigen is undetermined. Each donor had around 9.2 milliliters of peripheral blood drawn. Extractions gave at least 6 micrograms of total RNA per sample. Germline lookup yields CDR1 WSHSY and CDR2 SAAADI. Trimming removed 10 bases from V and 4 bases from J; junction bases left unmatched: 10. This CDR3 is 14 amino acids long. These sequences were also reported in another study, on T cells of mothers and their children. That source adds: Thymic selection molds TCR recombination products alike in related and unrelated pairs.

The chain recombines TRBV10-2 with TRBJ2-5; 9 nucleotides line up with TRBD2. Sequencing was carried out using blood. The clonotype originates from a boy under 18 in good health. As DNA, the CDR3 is TGCGCCACCCATCGCGGGGGGGCCCGAGAGACCCAGTACTTC. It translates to CATHRGGARETQYF.